The 23 T cell receptor beta chains listed next were all sequenced from one sample in a study of T-cell reconstitution after alpha-beta-depleted transplantation in children. As it was prepared, the TCRbeta library received unique molecular identifiers. TCRdb re-derived calls from the PCR reads in MiXCR, one entry per CDR3 protein. The sample consists of about 200,000 distinct CDR3 sequences, roughly 6.6% of them appearing once. This sample comprised PBMCs, obtained before TCRalphabeta/CD19-depleted stem cell transplant. These receptors were taken from a boy aged 2 to 9 with acute lymphoblastic leukemia, due to receive a stem cell transplant.

This clonotype showed up many times. This chain joins TRBV29-1 and TRBJ1-2, with D hard to call. Germline V gene sequence: CDR1 SQVTM, CDR2 ANQGSEA. There are 9 residues in the CDR3. V lost 3 bases to trimming and J lost 8 bases, with 4 bases between them. The CDR3 DNA sequence: TGCAGCGTTGACGGAGGCTACACCTTC. Protein product: CSVDGGYTF. Together with reference TRBV29-1 and TRBJ1-2, the CDR3 gives the full variable domain: SAVISQKPSRDICQRGTSLTIQCQVDSQVTMMFWYRQQPGQSLTLIATANQGSEATYESGFVIDKFPISRPNLTFSTLTVSNMSPEDSSIYLCSVDGGYTFGSGTRLTVV.

V usage is TRBV20-1 and J usage is TRBJ2-5, with 7 bases matching TRBD2. With V trimmed by 1 base and J by 5 bases, 4 bases remained unmatched. The germline gives CDR1 DFQATT, CDR2 SNEGSKA (reference sequence). The CDR3 contains 13 residues. For the CDR3, the DNA is TGCAGTGCTAGAGTGAGCGGGAATGAGACCCAGTACTTC. Translated, it gives CSARVSGNETQYF.

The chain combines TRBV2 with TRBJ1-1, with D hard to call. Trimming took off 8 bases at V and 3 bases at J, with 4 bases between the two ends. The CDR3 is made up of 10 amino acids. The germline gives CDR1 SNHLY, CDR2 FYNNEI. Here the CDR3 DNA reads TGTGCCAGCGAAGACACTGAAGCTTTCTTT. Protein sequence: CASEDTEAFF.

This clonotype was picked up a small number of times. J is TRBJ2-2 and V is TRBV27, with 13 bases identical to TRBD2. The junction had 3 bases not matched to a gene; V was cut back by 2 bases and J by 0 bases. The CDR3 has 18 amino acids. Per the germline V gene, CDR1 is MNHEY and CDR2 is SMNVEV (reference sequence). The CDR3, as DNA: TGTGCCAGCAGTTTAGTCGGGACTAGCGGGACGAACACCGGGGAGCTGTTTTTT. This gives the protein CASSLVGTSGTNTGELFF.

This clonotype has a count of ten or more. The V and J genes are TRBV5-6 and TRBJ1-2; D unresolved. V was clipped by 4 bases and J by 5 bases, with 21 bases between them. The germline V gene has CDR1 SGHDT and CDR2 YYEEEE. This CDR3 is built from 16 residues. The CDR3 nucleotides read TGTGCCAGCAGCAACTGGGTTGGAGTGCGTCCTTATGGCTACACCTTC. It translates to CASSNWVGVRPYGYTF.

This clonotype has just a few counts. This chain uses TRBV5-1 with TRBJ2-1; 7 bases are a match to TRBD2. CDR1 and CDR2 (germline): SGHRS, YFSETQ. The trim removed 1 base at V and 9 bases at J, leaving 7 bases unmatched. CDR3 length: 14 amino acids. The CDR3 coding sequence is TGCGCCAGCAGCTTGCCCCCCCCTAGCGGTGAGCAGTTCTTC. Translated: CASSLPPPSGEQFF.

This sequence joins TRBV7-8 and TRBJ2-2; 8 bases map to TRBD2. Germline CDR1 SGHVS, CDR2 FQNEAQ. The CDR3 has 14 residues. V gave up 3 bases and J gave up 7 bases; unmatched junction bases: 4. The CDR3 sequence is CASSFFSGDGELFF. The CDR3 DNA follows: TGTGCCAGCAGCTTTTTTAGCGGGGACGGGGAGCTGTTTTTT.

This clonotype was found a few times. This rearrangement joins TRBV2 to TRBJ2-6; either TRBD1 or TRBD2 may fit D (6 bases each). V shed 8 bases and J shed 0 bases, with 17 bases lying between them. CDR3 length: 17 residues. Germline CDR1 reads SNHLY; CDR2 reads FYNNEI. The CDR3 spells CASGGRTEFSGANVLTF. The CDR3 nucleotides are TGTGCCAGCGGAGGGCGGACAGAATTCTCTGGGGCCAACGTCCTGACTTTC.

This clonotype was counted only a few times. This chain uses TRBV6-1 with TRBJ1-5, with no clear D. There are 14 residues in the CDR3. V was pared by 6 bases and J by 11 bases, with 20 bases between. Germline loops: CDR1 MNHNS, CDR2 SASEGT. CDR3 bases: TGTGCCAGCAGAAGTTACAGAACCCAACAGTCCCAGCATTTT. It yields the protein CASRSYRTQQSQHF.

This clonotype was observed many times. The V and J genes are TRBV12-3 or TRBV12-4 and TRBJ1-5; 10 nucleotides line up with TRBD1. Trimming at V came to 5 bases and at J to 6 bases, leaving 7 bases not matched to a gene. The CDR3 is made up of 15 amino acids. The CDR3 is CASSGTGEGGQPQHF. CDR3 DNA sequence: TGTGCCAGCAGTGGGACAGGGGAGGGCGGTCAGCCCCAGCATTTT.

This clonotype showed up many times. The chain has TRBV29-1 and TRBJ2-5, with a tentative D call TRBD2 (5 bases). The ends were cut back, 2 bases at V and 2 bases at J, with 15 bases in the middle. Germline V lookup: CDR1 SQVTM, CDR2 ANQGSEA. This CDR3 has 15 amino acids. The CDR3 DNA reads as TGCAGCGTTGAATTTCCGTCAGGCGGGCAAGAGACCCAGTACTTC. It yields the protein CSVEFPSGGQETQYF.

The table lists this clonotype with a few counts. The chain uses TRBV7-2 and TRBJ2-5; D is unresolved. CDR3 length equals 13 residues. Trimming cost V 5 bases and J 5 bases, with 12 bases left between them. CDR1 and CDR2 from the germline V gene are SGHTA and FQGNSA. The chain's CDR3 is CASSLSIVETQYF. CDR3 DNA sequence: TGTGCCAGCAGCCTAAGTATCGTGGAGACCCAGTACTTC.

The chain uses TRBV30 and TRBJ2-5; D remains unclear. V shed 2 bases and J shed 4 bases, with 11 bases lying between them. CDR1 is GTSNPN and CDR2 is SVGIG in the germline V gene (reference sequence). This CDR3 spans 13 amino acids. This CDR3 reads CAWSLGHGETQYF. In nucleotides, the CDR3 is TGTGCCTGGAGTTTAGGGCACGGAGAGACCCAGTACTTC.

This clonotype was counted at least ten times. V usage is TRBV28 and J usage is TRBJ2-3, with TRBD1 matching 9 bases. Trimming cost V 5 bases and J 3 bases; bases outside gene matches: 9. This CDR3 comprises 16 residues. Looked up from germline, CDR1 is MDHEN and CDR2 is SYDVKM. The CDR3 here is CASSRVGTGWTDTQYF. CDR3 DNA sequence: TGTGCCAGCAGTAGGGTTGGGACAGGGTGGACAGATACGCAGTATTTT.

The sample holds many counts of this clonotype. The chain joins TRBV7-9 to TRBJ2-3, with D perhaps matching TRBD1 or TRBD2 (5 bases each). The CDR3 contains 17 residues. V shed 5 bases and J shed 4 bases, with 22 bases lying between them. CDR1 is SEHNR and CDR2 is FQNEAQ in the germline V gene (reference sequence). The CDR3 here is CASSLDIGEPSADTQYF. The CDR3, as DNA: TGTGCCAGCAGCCTTGATATAGGGGAGCCCAGCGCAGATACGCAGTATTTT.

This clonotype was recorded at least ten times. The gene calls are TRBV28 and TRBJ2-2, with D tentatively TRBD1 (6 bases). The CDR3 is made up of 14 amino acids. V was clipped by 6 bases and J by 6 bases, with 14 bases between them. Germline V gene lookup returns CDR1 MDHEN and CDR2 SYDVKM. The CDR3 nucleotides read TGTGCCAGCAGACTAGGGGGACGGGCCGGGGAGCTGTTTTTT. Amino acid sequence: CASRLGGRAGELFF.

The V gene is TRBV5-4, the J gene TRBJ2-1, with a weak D call TRBD2 (6 bases). The germline CDR1 and CDR2 sequences are SGHNT and YYREEE (reference sequence). CDR3 length equals 15 residues. The V and J ends lost 4 bases and 6 bases respectively, with 17 bases between them. The CDR3 DNA is TGTGCCAGCAGCGGCGGCGTAGTCGGGGGCAATGAGCAGTTCTTC. Protein: CASSGGVVGGNEQFF.

This clonotype showed up many times. The V gene is TRBV12-3 or TRBV12-4, the J gene TRBJ1-1, with a tentative D call TRBD1 (6 bases). The CDR3 totals 19 residues. The germline V and J ends were trimmed by 6 bases and 3 bases, with 29 bases remaining between them. The CDR3 DNA reads as TGTGCCAGCAGCCCAGTTTGGGGGGCAGCACCCACCGGCGACACTGAAGCTTTCTTT. This gives the protein CASSPVWGAAPTGDTEAFF.

This clonotype has a count of ten or more. The rearrangement uses TRBV7-9 and TRBJ2-4; D is perhaps TRBD1 (7 bases). The germline gives CDR1 SEHNR, CDR2 FQNEAQ (reference sequence). This CDR3 has 12 amino acids. V lost 5 bases, J lost 16 bases, and 18 bases lay in between. CDR3 in DNA: TGTGCCAGCAGCGCCACGCGGGACAGTGTATACTTC. Protein: CASSATRDSVYF.

This clonotype came up many times. This chain joins TRBV20-1 and TRBJ2-3; 8 bases align to TRBD1. Trimming cost V 5 bases and J 4 bases; bases outside gene matches: 5. There are 13 residues in the CDR3. Per the germline V gene, CDR1 is DFQATT and CDR2 is SNEGSKA (reference sequence). The CDR3 region is CSAPGQGPDTQYF. The CDR3 nucleotides are TGCAGTGCTCCCGGACAGGGCCCAGATACGCAGTATTTT.

In this sample, this clonotype turned up a few times. This sequence joins TRBV11-1 and TRBJ2-3, with 9 nucleotides matching TRBD2. V lost 3 bases to trimming and J lost 1 base; unmatched junction nucleotides: 17. The V gene's germline CDR1 is SGHAT and CDR2 FQDESV (reference sequence). This CDR3 comprises 20 residues. For the CDR3, the DNA is TGTGCCAGCAGCTTTAGTAGCGCCTTTAGGCGGGGGGGAGGCACAGATACGCAGTATTTT. This translates into CASSFSSAFRRGGGTDTQYF.

This clonotype occurred many times. The chain combines TRBV7-2 with TRBJ2-2, with TRBD1 identical over 8 bases. Germline CDR1 is SGHTA and CDR2 is FQGNSA. The V gene end was trimmed by 4 bases and the J gene end by 4 bases; junction bases not matched to a gene: 5. CDR3 length: 15 residues. The CDR3 sequence: CASSSGQGVTGELFF. The CDR3 DNA follows: TGTGCCAGCAGCTCCGGACAGGGCGTCACCGGGGAGCTGTTTTTT.

This clonotype was seen ten or more times. The V and J genes are TRBV29-1 and TRBJ2-5; 15 nucleotides agree with TRBD2. The CDR3 contains 16 residues. With V trimmed by 7 bases and J by 4 bases, 10 bases remained unmatched. The germline V gene has CDR1 SQVTM and CDR2 ANQGSEA. In DNA form, the CDR3 reads TGCAGCGCTACCGGGACTAGCGGGGGGAGAGGAGAGACCCAGTACTTC. Translating gives CSATGTSGGRGETQYF. The full variable domain, its missing parts supplied by reference TRBV29-1 and TRBJ2-5, is SAVISQKPSRDICQRGTSLTIQCQVDSQVTMMFWYRQQPGQSLTLIATANQGSEATYESGFVIDKFPISRPNLTFSTLTVSNMSPEDSSIYLCSATGTSGGRGETQYFGPGTRLLVL.